This T cell receptor (beta chain) was sequenced during a study of beta chain features in type 1 diabetes. The isolated RNA, all of it, was reverse transcribed, so expressed TCRB transcripts were what got sequenced. The protocol was immunoSEQ multiplex PCR, while the TCRdb copy is restricted to in-frame clones and leaves out a portion. The sample yields about 240,000 clones, around 13% seen once. The purity of all sorted populations exceeded 95%. This clone was recorded once. The antigen remains unidentified. Study-level points and caveats: Shortening that was moderate but significant affected the TCRB CDR3s of Type 1 diabetes patients in all four CD4+ subsets.

This CDR3 spans 13 amino acids. CDR1 and CDR2 from the germline V gene are KGHSH and LQKENI. The V gene lost 1 base and the J gene lost 6 bases, with 10 bases spanning the gap. This sequence was found in a man aged 25 to 40 with type 1 diabetes. Material: naive CD4+ T cells from blood. The V call is TRBV18, the J call TRBJ2-7; D gene unclear. CDR3 region: CASSPLTTSEQYF. CDR3 coding DNA: TGTGCCAGCTCACCACTAACCACCAGCGAGCAGTACTTC.